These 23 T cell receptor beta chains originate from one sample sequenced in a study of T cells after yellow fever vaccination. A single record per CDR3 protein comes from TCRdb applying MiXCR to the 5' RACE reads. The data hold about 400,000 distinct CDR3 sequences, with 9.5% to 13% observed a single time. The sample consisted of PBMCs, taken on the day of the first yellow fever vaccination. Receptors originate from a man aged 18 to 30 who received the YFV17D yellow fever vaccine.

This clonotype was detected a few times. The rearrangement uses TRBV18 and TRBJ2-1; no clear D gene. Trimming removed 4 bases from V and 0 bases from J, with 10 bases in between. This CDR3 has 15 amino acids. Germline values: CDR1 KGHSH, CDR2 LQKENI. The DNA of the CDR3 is TGTGCCAGCTCACGATTGGCGGCCTCCTACAATGAGCAGTTCTTC. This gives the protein CASSRLAASYNEQFF.

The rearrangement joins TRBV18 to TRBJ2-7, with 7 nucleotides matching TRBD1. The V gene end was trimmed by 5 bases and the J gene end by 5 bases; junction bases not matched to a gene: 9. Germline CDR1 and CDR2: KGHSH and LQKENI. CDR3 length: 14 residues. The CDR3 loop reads CASSSDQTGNEQYV. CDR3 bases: TGTGCCAGCTCATCGGATCAGACAGGGAACGAGCAGTACGTC.

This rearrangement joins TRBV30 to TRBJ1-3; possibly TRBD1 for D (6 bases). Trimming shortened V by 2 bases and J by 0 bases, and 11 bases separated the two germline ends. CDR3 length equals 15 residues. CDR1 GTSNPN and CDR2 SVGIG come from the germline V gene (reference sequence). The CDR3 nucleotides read TGTGCCTGGAGTAGAACAGGGACCTCTGGAAACACCATATATTTT. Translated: CAWSRTGTSGNTIYF.

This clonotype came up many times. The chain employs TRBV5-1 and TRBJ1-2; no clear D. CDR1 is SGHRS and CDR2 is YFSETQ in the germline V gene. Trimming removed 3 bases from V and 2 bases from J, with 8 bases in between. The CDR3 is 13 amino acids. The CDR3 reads CASSYGGNYGYTF. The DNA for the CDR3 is TGCGCCAGCAGCTACGGAGGGAACTATGGCTACACCTTC.

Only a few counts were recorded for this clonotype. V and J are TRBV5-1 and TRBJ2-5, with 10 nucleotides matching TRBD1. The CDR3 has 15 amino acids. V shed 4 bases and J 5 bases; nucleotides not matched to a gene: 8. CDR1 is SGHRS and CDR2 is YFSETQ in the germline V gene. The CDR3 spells CASSPDRGLLETQYF. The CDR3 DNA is TGCGCCAGCAGCCCTGACAGGGGGCTACTGGAGACCCAGTACTTC.

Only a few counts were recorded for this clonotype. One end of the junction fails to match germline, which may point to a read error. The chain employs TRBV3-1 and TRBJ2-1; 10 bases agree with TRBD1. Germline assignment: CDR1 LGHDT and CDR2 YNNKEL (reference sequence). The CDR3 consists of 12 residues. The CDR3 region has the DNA TGTGCCAGCAGCCAAAGCGGGGACAGGGGAATCTTC. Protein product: CASSQSGDRGIF.

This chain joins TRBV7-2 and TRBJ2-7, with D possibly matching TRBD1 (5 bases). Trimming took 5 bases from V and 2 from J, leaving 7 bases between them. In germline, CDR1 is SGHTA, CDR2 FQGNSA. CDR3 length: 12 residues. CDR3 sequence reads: CASSQQAYEQYF. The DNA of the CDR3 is TGTGCCAGCAGCCAACAGGCCTACGAGCAGTACTTC.

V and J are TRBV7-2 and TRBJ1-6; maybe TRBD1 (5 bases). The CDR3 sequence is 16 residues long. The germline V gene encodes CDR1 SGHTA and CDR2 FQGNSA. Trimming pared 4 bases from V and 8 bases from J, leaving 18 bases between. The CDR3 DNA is TGTGCCAGCAGCTCCACCTCCGGGGCCAGCGATTCACCCCTCCACTTT. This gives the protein CASSSTSGASDSPLHF.

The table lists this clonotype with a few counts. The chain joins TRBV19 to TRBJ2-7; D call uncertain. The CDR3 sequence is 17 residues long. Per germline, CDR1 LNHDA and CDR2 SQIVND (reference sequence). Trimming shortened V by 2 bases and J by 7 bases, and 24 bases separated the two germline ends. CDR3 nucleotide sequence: TGTGCCAGTAGTATATCCTTCCTGGGCGAACTGCGACGGGAGCAGTACTTC. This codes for CASSISFLGELRREQYF.

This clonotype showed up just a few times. The CDR3 region is CASSPTGSGNTIYF. The CDR3 DNA reads TGTGCCAGCAGCCCTACAGGGAGTGGAAACACCATATATTTT. This chain links TRBV4-2 with TRBJ1-3; the D gene is possibly TRBD1 (6 bases). Germline CDR1 is LGHNA and CDR2 is YNFKEQ. Trimming stripped 4 bases from V and 3 bases from J, with 10 bases between. The CDR3 covers 14 residues.

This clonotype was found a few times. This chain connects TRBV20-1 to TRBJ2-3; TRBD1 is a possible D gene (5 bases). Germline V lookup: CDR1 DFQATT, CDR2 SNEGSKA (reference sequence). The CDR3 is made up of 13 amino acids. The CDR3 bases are TGCAGCGGCTTAGGGGTCAAAGAAGATACGCAGTATTTT. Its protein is CSGLGVKEDTQYF.

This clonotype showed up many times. CDR3 nucleotide sequence: TGTGCCAGCAGCCGCCGGGGGCCGGACACTGAAGCTTTCTTT. Translating it yields CASSRRGPDTEAFF. This chain connects TRBV5-6 to TRBJ1-1, with D maybe TRBD1 (6 bases). CDR3 length: 14 amino acids. Germline assignment: CDR1 SGHDT and CDR2 YYEEEE. V dropped 4 bases and J dropped 3 bases, with 13 bases sitting between them.

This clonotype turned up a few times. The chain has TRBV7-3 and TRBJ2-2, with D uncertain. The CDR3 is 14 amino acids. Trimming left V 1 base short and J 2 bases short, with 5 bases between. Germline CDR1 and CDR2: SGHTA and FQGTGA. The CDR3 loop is CASSLNSNTGELFF. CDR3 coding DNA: TGTGCCAGCAGCTTAAATTCAAACACCGGGGAGCTGTTTTTT.

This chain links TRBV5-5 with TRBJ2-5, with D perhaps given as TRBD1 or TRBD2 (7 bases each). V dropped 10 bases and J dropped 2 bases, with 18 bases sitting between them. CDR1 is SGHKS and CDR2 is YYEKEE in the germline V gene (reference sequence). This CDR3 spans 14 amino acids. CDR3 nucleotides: TGTGCCTTCCAGCGGGACAGTCTTCAAGAGACCCAGTACTTC. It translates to CAFQRDSLQETQYF. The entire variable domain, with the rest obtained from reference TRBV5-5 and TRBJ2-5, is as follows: DAGVTQSPTHLIKTRGQQVTLRCSPISGHKSVSWYQQVLGQGPQFIFQYYEKEERGRGNFPDRFSARQFPNYSSELNVNALLLGDSALYLCAFQRDSLQETQYFGPGTRLLVL.

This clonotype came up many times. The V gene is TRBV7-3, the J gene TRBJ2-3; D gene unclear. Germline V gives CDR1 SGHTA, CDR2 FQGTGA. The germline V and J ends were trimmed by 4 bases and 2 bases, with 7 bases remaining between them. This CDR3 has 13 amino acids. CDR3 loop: CASSSRVTDTQYF. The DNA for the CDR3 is TGTGCCAGCAGCTCACGGGTCACAGATACGCAGTATTTT.

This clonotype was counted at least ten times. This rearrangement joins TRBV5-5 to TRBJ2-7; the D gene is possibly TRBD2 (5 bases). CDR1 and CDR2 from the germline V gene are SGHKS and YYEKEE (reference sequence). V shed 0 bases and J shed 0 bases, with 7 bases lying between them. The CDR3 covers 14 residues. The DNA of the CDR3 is TGTGCCAGCAGCTTGGGAGCGGTCTCCTACGAGCAGTACGTC. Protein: CASSLGAVSYEQYV.

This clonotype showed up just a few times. CDR3 loop: CASSQDRASYNEQFF. The CDR3 DNA follows: TGCGCCAGCAGCCAAGATCGCGCCTCTTACAATGAGCAGTTCTTC. The chain links TRBV4-1 to TRBJ2-1, with D unclear. The CDR3 is 15 residues long. Germline CDR1 reads MGHRA; CDR2 reads YSYEKL. V was pared by 0 bases and J by 4 bases, with 10 bases between.

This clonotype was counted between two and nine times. CDR3 DNA sequence: TGTGCCAGCAGTTATCGGGACAGTGGAGATACGCAGTATTTT. Translating it yields CASSYRDSGDTQYF. This chain connects TRBV6-5 to TRBJ2-3; 7 positions match TRBD1. V shed 3 bases, J shed 5 bases, and the junction held 5 bases outside the gene matches. The CDR3 consists of 14 residues. Germline lookup yields CDR1 MNHEY and CDR2 SVGAGI.

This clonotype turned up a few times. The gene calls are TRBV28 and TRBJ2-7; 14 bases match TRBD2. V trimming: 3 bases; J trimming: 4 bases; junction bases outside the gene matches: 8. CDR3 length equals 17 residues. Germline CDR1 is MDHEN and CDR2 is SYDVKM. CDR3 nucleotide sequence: TGTGCCAGCAGTTTGCCAACTAGGACTAGCGGGGGGTACGAGCAGTACTTC. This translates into CASSLPTRTSGGYEQYF.

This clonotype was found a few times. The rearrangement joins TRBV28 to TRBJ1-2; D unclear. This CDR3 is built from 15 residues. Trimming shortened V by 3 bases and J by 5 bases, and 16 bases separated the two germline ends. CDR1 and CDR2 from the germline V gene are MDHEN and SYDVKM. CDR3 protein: CASSFRNSRWYGYTF. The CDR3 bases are TGTGCCAGCAGTTTCCGAAACAGCCGGTGGTATGGCTACACCTTC.

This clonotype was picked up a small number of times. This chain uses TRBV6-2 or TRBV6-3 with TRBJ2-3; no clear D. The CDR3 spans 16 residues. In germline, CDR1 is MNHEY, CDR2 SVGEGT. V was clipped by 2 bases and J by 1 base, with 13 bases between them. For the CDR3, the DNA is TGTGCCAGCAGTTACCTCCGGGCCAGAGGCACAGATACGCAGTATTTT. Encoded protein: CASSYLRARGTDTQYF.

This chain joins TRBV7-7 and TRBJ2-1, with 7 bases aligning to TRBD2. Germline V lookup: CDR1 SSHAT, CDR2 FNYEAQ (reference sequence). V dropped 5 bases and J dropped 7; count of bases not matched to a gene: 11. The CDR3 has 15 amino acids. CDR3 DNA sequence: TGTGCCAGCAGCCCCTCTATCAGCGGGGATAATGAGCAGTTCTTC. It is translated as CASSPSISGDNEQFF.

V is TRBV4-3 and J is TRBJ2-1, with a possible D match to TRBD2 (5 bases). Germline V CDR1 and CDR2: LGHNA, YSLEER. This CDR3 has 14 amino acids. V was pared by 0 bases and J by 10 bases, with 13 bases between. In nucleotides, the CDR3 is TGCGCCAGCAGCCAAGAGAGGGCCGTCCAAGAGCAGTTCTTC. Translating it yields CASSQERAVQEQFF.